Below, 14 T cell receptor beta chains from the same sample are listed, as sequenced in a study of a mutant IDH1 vaccine in newly diagnosed glioma. The method was immunoSEQ multiplex PCR; TCRdb's version includes in-frame clones alone and lacks a portion of them. The data hold approximately 100,000 clones, with about 90% observed a single time. Stated time point: baseline, week 1 (first vaccination visit). This sample's treatment: pre-vaccination baseline after standard-of-care therapy. The sequencing here drew on PBMCs, taken from a glioma patient treated with radiotherapy, temozolomide or both. The receptors derive from a woman between 45 and 60 years old with glioma.

The V call is TRBV9, the J call TRBJ1-1; D is undetermined. Per the germline V gene, CDR1 is SGDLS and CDR2 is YYNGEE. The V end was cut by 3 bases, the J end by 9 bases, with 12 bases between. The CDR3 is 12 amino acids. As DNA, the CDR3 is TGTGCCAGCAGCGCCAACGGCCTTCAAGCTTTCTTT. This translates into CASSANGLQAFF. Based on the CDR3 plus reference TRBV9 and TRBJ1-1, the full variable domain is DSGVTQTPKHLITATGQRVTLRCSPRSGDLSVYWYQQSLDQGLQFLIQYYNGEERAKGNILERFSAQQFPDLHSELNLSSLELGDSALYFCASSANGLQAFFGQGTRLTVV.

This clone was seen once. The chain is built from TRBV21-1 and TRBJ1-2; whether TRBD1, the table's D call, matches the DNA was not checked. TRBV21-1 is a pseudogene. This CDR3 spans 15 amino acids. The DNA for the CDR3 is TGTGCCAGCAGCAAAGACAGGGGAACAGAGAATGGCTACACCTTC. Protein: CASSKDRGTENGYTF.

This clone was observed once. The chain employs TRBV27 and TRBJ2-7; D is unclear. Per germline, CDR1 MNHEY and CDR2 SMNVEV (reference sequence). The CDR3 is 13 amino acids. The germline V and J ends were trimmed by 5 bases and 5 bases, with 13 bases remaining between them. CDR3 DNA sequence: TGTGCCAGCAGTCAAGGATTAGTAAACGAGCAGTACTTC. The encoded protein is CASSQGLVNEQYF.

This clone turned up a few times. CDR3: CAISEPWGHGGEQYF. CDR3 in DNA: TGTGCCATCAGTGAGCCGTGGGGCCATGGGGGCGAGCAGTACTTC. The chain is built from TRBV10-3 and TRBJ2-7; D tentatively reads TRBD1 or TRBD2 (5 bases each). The germline V and J ends were trimmed by 2 bases and 6 bases, with 17 bases remaining between them. This CDR3 has 15 amino acids. The V gene's germline CDR1 is ENHRY and CDR2 SYGVKD.

This clone occurred once. This chain connects TRBV7-3 to TRBJ2-1; 12 bases are shared with TRBD2. Looked up from germline, CDR1 is SGHTA and CDR2 is FQGTGA. The CDR3 totals 13 residues. V shed 7 bases and J 11 bases; nucleotides not matched to a gene: 6. CDR3 DNA sequence: TGTGCCAGCACCGCTAGCGGGAGGGAGAAGCAGTTCTTC. This sequence encodes CASTASGREKQFF.

The V and J genes are TRBV5-1 and TRBJ1-3, with a possible D match to TRBD1 (6 bases). CDR1 and CDR2 (germline): SGHRS, YFSETQ. V lost 5 bases to trimming and J lost 6 bases, with 18 bases between them. The CDR3 totals 15 residues. CDR3 residues: CASRSTGTILNTIYF. CDR3 DNA sequence: TGCGCCAGCAGATCCACCGGGACAATCCTAAACACCATATATTTT.

V is TRBV7-8 and J is TRBJ2-7, with D perhaps TRBD2 (5 bases). Germline V gene sequence: CDR1 SGHVS, CDR2 FQNEAQ. V lost 5 bases and J 0 bases, leaving 14 bases between the germline ends. CDR3 length: 15 amino acids. CDR3 DNA: TGTGCCAGCAGCCTGCTGGTGCGGGCCTCCTACGAGCAGTACTTC. It is translated as CASSLLVRASYEQYF.

CDR3 in DNA: TGTGCCAGCAGTCAAGGACACGACACTGAAGCTTTCTTT. Residues: CASSQGHDTEAFF. The J gene is TRBJ1-1, the V gene TRBV6-5; D perhaps matches TRBD1 (5 bases). This CDR3 spans 13 amino acids. Germline values: CDR1 MNHEY, CDR2 SVGAGI. Between the trimmed V and J ends, which lost 5 bases and 3 bases, there was a span of 10 bases.

The chain has TRBV9 and TRBJ1-2; D remains unclear. V dropped 0 bases and J dropped 5 bases, with 8 bases sitting between them. Per the germline V gene, CDR1 is SGDLS and CDR2 is YYNGEE. The CDR3 extends over 13 amino acids. The CDR3 region is CASSVEGFYGYTF. CDR3 sequence (DNA): TGTGCCAGCAGCGTAGAGGGTTTTTATGGCTACACCTTC.

V gene TRBV28 combines with J gene TRBJ1-1, with D unclear. V was cut by 7 bases and J by 1 base, with 10 bases left in between. This CDR3 is built from 13 residues. Germline CDR1 MDHEN, CDR2 SYDVKM. This chain's CDR3 is CASIFSGNTEAFF. The CDR3 bases are TGTGCCAGCATCTTCTCGGGGAACACTGAAGCTTTCTTT.

V gene TRBV7-9 combines with J gene TRBJ2-1, with D tentatively TRBD1 (5 bases). Looked up from germline, CDR1 is SEHNR and CDR2 is FQNEAQ (reference sequence). CDR3 length: 15 residues. V was cut by 3 bases and J by 3 bases, with 12 bases left in between. The CDR3: CASSFPLQVYNEQFF. DNA for the CDR3: TGTGCCAGCAGCTTCCCCCTACAGGTCTACAATGAGCAGTTCTTC.

The chain joins TRBV2 to TRBJ2-1, with 10 nucleotides matching TRBD2. The CDR3 is 13 residues long. Germline V gives CDR1 SNHLY, CDR2 FYNNEI. V shed 8 bases, J shed 7 bases, and the junction held 5 bases outside the gene matches. The CDR3 bases are TGTGCCAGCCTAGCGGGGGTGGGGAATGAGCAGTTCTTC. It translates to CASLAGVGNEQFF.

A note on this clone: The sample carries other DNA sequences with the same CDR3. The V gene is TRBV4-1, the J gene TRBJ2-7; 12 bases agree with TRBD2. The CDR3 is 15 residues long. The germline CDR1 and CDR2 sequences are MGHRA and YSYEKL. Trimming removed 4 bases from V and 6 bases from J; junction bases left unmatched: 7. This CDR3 is CASSRRLAGDREQYF. The CDR3, as DNA: TGCGCCAGCAGCCGACGACTAGCGGGAGACCGCGAGCAGTACTTC.

The rearrangement uses TRBV9 and TRBJ2-2; weak D call: TRBD2 (6 bases). The CDR3 loop spans 15 amino acids. Germline CDR1 SGDLS, CDR2 YYNGEE. V was pared by 0 bases and J by 5 bases, with 11 bases between. For the CDR3, the DNA is TGTGCCAGCAGCGTAGCGGGAGTCGGGACCGGGGAGCTGTTTTTT. Amino acid sequence: CASSVAGVGTGELFF.